This TCR beta chain was retrieved from a study of cytomegalovirus exposure and HLA in healthy donors. 13 Jbeta primers and 60 Vbeta primers were used for the PCR. Repertoires were generated with immunoSEQ multiplex PCR, while TCRdb's copy carries only in-frame clones and drops some. Of tens of thousands of clones listed, over 55% are singletons. The CDR3 covers 16 residues. Germline trimming cut 4 bases from V and 5 bases from J; bases unmatched to any gene: 11. Germline loops: CDR1 SEHNR, CDR2 FQNEAQ (reference sequence). The sample was PBMCs. The rearrangement uses TRBV7-9 and TRBJ2-5; 9 bases agree with TRBD1. The TCR was taken from a woman aged 30 to 39 in good health and CMV-seronegative. The CDR3 coding sequence is TGTGCCAGCAGCTCCACCCAACAGGGGGCCGGGGAGACCCAGTACTTC. This encodes CASSSTQQGAGETQYF.